The text below deals with one TCR beta chain. What it binds is unknown. The sample belongs to a study of beta chain features in type 1 diabetes. Findings and limits, study-wide: Within patients, naive, central memory and Treg TCRB repertoires seemed more similar than within healthy donors. People with Type 1 diabetes carried modestly yet significantly shorter TCRB CDR3s in all four CD4+ subsets.

Investigators reverse transcribed all isolated RNA, so they sequenced expressed TCRB transcripts. Regulatory, naive and central memory T cell samples averaged approximately 3.9 million reads. Here immunoSEQ multiplex PCR was the method, and the copy in TCRdb shows in-frame clones only, minus some. Of 150,000 to 200,000 clones listed, 50% to 70% were seen once; the top ten hold about 0.1%. The clonotype was recovered from a man aged 30 to 39 with type 1 diabetes. Sequenced sample: naive CD4+ T cells from blood.

The DNA for the CDR3 is TGCGCCAGCAGCCAAGGCTCGACTAGCGGGCTTAACCCGCGGCAGTTCTTC. Translating gives CASSQGSTSGLNPRQFF. This sequence joins TRBV4-3 and TRBJ2-1; 10 bases fit TRBD2. In germline, CDR1 is LGHNA, CDR2 YSLEER. V lost 1 base to trimming and J lost 12 bases; unmatched junction nucleotides: 15. The length of the CDR3 is 17 residues.